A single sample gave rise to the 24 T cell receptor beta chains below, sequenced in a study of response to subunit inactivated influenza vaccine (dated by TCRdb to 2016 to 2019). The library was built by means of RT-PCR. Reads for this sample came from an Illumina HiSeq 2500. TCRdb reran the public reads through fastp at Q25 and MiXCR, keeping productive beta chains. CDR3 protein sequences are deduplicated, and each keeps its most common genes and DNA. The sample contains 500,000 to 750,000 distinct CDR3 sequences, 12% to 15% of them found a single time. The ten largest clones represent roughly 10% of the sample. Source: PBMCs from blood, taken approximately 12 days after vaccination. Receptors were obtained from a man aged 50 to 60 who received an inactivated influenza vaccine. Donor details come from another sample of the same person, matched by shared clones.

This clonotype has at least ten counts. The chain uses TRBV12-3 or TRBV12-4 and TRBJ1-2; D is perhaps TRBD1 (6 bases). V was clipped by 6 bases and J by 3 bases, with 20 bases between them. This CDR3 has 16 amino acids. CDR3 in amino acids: CASSSVWGGVDYGYTF. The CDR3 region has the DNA TGTGCCAGCAGCTCGGTGTGGGGGGGCGTAGACTATGGCTACACCTTC.

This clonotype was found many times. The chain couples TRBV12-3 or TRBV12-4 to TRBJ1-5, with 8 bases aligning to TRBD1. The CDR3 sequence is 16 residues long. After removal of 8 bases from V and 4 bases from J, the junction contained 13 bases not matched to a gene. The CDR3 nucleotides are TGTGCCAGCCGGAGACAAGGGACAGGACTAAATCAGCCCCAGCATTTT. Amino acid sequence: CASRRQGTGLNQPQHF.

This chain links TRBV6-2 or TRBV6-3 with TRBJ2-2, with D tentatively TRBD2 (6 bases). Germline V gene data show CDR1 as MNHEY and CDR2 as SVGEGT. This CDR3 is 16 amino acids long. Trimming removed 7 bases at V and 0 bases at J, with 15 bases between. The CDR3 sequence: CASNSFSGANTGELFF. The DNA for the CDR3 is TGTGCCAGCAACTCTTTTTCGGGGGCGAACACCGGGGAGCTGTTTTTT.

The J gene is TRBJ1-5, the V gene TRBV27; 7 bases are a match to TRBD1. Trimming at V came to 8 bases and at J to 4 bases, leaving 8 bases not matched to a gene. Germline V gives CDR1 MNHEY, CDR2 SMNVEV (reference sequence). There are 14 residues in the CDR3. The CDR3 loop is CASGTGVRNQPQHF. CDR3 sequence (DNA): TGTGCCAGCGGCACAGGGGTTCGAAATCAGCCCCAGCATTTT.

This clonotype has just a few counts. In DNA form, the CDR3 reads TGCGCCAGCAGGTTTGACGTCTCTGGGGCCAACGTCCTGACTTTC. Its protein is CASRFDVSGANVLTF. J is TRBJ2-6 and V is TRBV5-1; D gene ambiguous. V shed 5 bases and J shed 0 bases, with 9 bases lying between them. Germline values: CDR1 SGHRS, CDR2 YFSETQ. CDR3 length: 15 residues.

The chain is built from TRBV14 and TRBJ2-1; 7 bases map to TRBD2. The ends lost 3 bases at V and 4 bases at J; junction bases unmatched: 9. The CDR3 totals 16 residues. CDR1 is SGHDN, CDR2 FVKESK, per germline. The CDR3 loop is CASSQHTAGAYNEQFF. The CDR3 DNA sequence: TGTGCCAGCAGCCAGCACACGGCGGGAGCTTACAATGAGCAGTTCTTC.

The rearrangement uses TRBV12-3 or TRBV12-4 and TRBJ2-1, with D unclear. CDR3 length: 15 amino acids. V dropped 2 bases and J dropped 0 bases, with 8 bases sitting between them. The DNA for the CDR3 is TGTGCCAGCAGTTTAAAAGGCAGCTCCTACAATGAGCAGTTCTTC. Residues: CASSLKGSSYNEQFF.

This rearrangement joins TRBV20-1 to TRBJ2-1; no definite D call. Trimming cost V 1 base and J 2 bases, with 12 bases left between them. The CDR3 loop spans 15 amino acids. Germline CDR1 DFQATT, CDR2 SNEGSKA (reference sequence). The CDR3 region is CSARAGSAAYNEQFF. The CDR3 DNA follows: TGCAGTGCTAGAGCGGGCAGCGCAGCCTACAATGAGCAGTTCTTC.

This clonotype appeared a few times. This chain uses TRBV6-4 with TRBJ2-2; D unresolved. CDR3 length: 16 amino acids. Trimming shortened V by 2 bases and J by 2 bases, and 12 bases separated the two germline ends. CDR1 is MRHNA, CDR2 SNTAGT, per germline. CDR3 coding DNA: TGTGCCAGCAGTGACGGAAGGGTAACAAACACCGGGGAGCTGTTTTTT. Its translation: CASSDGRVTNTGELFF.

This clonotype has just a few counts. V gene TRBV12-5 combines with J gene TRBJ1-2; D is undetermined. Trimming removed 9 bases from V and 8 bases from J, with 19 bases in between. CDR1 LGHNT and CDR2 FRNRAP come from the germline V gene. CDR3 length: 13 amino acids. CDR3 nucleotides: TGTGCTAGCGTCGGGCAGTCCTATCGAGGCTACACCTTC. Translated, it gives CASVGQSYRGYTF. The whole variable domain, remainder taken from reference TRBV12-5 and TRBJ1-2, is DARVTQTPRHKVTEMGQEVTMRCQPILGHNTVFWYRQTMMQGLELLAYFRNRAPLDDSGMPKDRFSAEMPDATLATLKIQPSEPRDSAVYFCASVGQSYRGYTFGSGTRLTVV.

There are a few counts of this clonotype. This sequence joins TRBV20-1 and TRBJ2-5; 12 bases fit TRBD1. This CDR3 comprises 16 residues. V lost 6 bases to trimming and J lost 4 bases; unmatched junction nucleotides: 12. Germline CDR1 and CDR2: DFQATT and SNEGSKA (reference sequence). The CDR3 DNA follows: TGCAGTGCAACAACCCGGGACAGGGGGCGCGTAGAGACCCAGTACTTC. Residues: CSATTRDRGRVETQYF.

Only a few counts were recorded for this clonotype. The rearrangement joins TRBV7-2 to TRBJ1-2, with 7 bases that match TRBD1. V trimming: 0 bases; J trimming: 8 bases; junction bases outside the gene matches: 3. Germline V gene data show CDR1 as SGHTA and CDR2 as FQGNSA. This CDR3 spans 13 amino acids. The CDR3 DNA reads TGTGCCAGCAGCTTAGCAACAGGGGACGGCTACACCTTC. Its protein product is CASSLATGDGYTF. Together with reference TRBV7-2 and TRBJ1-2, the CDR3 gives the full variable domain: GAGVSQSPSNKVTEKGKDVELRCDPISGHTALYWYRQSLGQGLEFLIYFQGNSAPDKSGLPSDRFSAERTGGSVSTLTIQRTQQEDSAVYLCASSLATGDGYTFGSGTRLTVV.

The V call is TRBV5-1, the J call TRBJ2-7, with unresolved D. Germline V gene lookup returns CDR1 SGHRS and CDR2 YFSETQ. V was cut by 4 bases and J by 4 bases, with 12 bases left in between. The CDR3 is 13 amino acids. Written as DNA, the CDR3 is TGCGCCAGCAGCCCGACCCCAAATTACGAGCAGTACTTC. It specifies CASSPTPNYEQYF.

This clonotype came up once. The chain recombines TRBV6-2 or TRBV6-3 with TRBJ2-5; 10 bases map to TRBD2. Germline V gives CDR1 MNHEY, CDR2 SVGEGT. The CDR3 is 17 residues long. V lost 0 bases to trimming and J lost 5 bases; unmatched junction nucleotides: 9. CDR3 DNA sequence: TGTGCCAGCAGTTACTCGAGAGCTAGCGGGAGAATGGAGACCCAGTACTTC. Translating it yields CASSYSRASGRMETQYF.

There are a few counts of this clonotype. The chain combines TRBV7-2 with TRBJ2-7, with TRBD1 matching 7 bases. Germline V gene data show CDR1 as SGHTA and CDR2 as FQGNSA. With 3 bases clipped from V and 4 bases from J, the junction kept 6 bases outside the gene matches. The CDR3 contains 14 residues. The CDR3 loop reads CASSLMAGGYEQYF. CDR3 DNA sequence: TGTGCCAGCAGCTTGATGGCAGGGGGTTACGAGCAGTACTTC.

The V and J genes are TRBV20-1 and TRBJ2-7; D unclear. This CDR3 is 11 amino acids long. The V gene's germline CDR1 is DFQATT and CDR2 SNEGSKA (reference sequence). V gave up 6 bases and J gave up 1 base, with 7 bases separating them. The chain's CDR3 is CSAGRSYEQYF. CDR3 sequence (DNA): TGCAGTGCAGGCCGGTCCTACGAGCAGTACTTC.

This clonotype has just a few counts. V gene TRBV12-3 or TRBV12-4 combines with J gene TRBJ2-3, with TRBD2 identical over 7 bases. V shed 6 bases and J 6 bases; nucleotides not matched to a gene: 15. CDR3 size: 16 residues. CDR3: CASRSRGRGFTDTQYF. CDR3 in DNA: TGTGCCAGCAGATCTCGCGGGAGAGGGTTCACGGATACGCAGTATTTT.

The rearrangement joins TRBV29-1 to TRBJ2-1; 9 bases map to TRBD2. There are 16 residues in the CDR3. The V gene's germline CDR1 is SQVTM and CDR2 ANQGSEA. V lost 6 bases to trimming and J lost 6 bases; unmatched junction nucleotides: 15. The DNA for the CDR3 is TGCAGCGTCTCTAGCGGGGTTAGACATAGCGGCAATGAGCAGTTCTTC. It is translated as CSVSSGVRHSGNEQFF.

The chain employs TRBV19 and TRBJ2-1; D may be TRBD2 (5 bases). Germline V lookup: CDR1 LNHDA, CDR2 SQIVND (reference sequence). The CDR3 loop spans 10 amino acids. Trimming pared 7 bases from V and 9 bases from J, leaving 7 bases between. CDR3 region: CASKGSEQFF. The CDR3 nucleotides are TGTGCCAGTAAAGGGAGTGAGCAGTTCTTC.

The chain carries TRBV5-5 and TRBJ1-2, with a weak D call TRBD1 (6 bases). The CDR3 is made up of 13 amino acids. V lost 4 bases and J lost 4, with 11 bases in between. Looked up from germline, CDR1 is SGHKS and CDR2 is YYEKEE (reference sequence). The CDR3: CASSDRTAYGYTF. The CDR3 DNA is TGTGCCAGCAGCGACAGGACAGCCTATGGCTACACCTTC.

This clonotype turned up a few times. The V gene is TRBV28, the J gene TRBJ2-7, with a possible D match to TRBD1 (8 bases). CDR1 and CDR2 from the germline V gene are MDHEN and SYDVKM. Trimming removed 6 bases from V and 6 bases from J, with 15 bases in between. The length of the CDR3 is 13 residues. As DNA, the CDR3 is TGTGCCAGCAGCAGACAGGGGAGGGGCGAGCAGTACTTC. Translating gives CASSRQGRGEQYF.

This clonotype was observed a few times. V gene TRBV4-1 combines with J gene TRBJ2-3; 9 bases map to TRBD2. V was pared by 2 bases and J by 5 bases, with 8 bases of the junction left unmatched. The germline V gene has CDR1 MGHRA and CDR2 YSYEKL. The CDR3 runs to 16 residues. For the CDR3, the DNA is TGCGCCAGCAGCCAACTGCTAGCGGGGCTGGAAGATACGCAGTATTTT. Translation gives CASSQLLAGLEDTQYF.

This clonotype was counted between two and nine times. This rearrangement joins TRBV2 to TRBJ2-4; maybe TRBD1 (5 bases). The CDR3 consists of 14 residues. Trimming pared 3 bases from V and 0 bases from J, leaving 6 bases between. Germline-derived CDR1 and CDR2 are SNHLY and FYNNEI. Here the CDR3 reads CASSDRVAKNIQYF. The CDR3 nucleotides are TGTGCCAGCAGTGACAGGGTAGCCAAAAACATTCAGTACTTC.

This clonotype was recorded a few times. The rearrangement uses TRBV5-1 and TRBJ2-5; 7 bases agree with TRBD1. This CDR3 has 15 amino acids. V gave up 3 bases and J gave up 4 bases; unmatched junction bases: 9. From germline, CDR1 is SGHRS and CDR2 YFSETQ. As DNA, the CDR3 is TGCGCCAGCAGCTACGAGACAGGGCTCGGAGAGACCCAGTACTTC. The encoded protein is CASSYETGLGETQYF.